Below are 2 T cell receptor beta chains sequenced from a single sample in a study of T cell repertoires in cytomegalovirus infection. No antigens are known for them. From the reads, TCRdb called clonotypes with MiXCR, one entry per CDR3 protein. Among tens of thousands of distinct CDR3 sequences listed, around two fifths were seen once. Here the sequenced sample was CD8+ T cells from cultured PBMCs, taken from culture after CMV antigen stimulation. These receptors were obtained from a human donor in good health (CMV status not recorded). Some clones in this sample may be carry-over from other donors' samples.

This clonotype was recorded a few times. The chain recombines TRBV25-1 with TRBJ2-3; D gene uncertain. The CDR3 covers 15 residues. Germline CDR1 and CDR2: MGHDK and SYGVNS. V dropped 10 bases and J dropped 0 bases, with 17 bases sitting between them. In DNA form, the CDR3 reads TGTGCCACTCTTTCAGGCTACGGGAGCACAGATACGCAGTATTTT. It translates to CATLSGYGSTDTQYF.

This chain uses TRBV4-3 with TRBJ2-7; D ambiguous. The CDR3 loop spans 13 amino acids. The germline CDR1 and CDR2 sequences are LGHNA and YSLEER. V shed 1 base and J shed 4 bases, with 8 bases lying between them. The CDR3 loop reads CASSQAPEYEQYF. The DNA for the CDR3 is TGCGCCAGCAGCCAAGCTCCAGAATACGAGCAGTACTTC.